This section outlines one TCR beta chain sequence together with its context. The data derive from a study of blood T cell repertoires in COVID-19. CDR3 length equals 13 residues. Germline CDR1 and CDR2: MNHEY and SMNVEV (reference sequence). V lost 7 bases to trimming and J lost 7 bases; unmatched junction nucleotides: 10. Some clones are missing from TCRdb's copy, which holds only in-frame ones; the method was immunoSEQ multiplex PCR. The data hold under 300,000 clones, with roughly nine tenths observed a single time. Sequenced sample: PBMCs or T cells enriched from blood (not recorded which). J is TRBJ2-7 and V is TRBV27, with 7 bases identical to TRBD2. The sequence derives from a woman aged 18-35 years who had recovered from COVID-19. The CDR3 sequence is CASIQRGGLEQYF. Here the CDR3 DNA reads TGTGCCAGCATCCAGAGGGGAGGGTTGGAGCAGTACTTC.